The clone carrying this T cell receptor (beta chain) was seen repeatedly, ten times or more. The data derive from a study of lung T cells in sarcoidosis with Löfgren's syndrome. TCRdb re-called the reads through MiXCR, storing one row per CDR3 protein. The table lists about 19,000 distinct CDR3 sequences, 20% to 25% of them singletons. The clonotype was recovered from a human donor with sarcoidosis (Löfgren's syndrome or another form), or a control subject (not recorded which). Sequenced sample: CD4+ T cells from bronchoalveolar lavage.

The chain's CDR3 is CSAKPAYSNQPQHF. CDR3 nucleotide sequence: TGCAGTGCTAAGCCAGCGTATAGCAATCAGCCCCAGCATTTT. This rearrangement joins TRBV20-1 to TRBJ1-5; D not certain. CDR3 length: 14 residues. Looked up from germline, CDR1 is DFQATT and CDR2 is SNEGSKA (reference sequence). The V gene lost 4 bases and the J gene lost 0 bases, with 10 bases spanning the gap.